This TCR beta chain originates from a study of blood T cells in healthy people across ages. It was with a sample-barcoded 5' primer and a J-beta primer mix that a second PCR of about 6 to 12 cycles was run. One entry per CDR3 protein, called by TCRdb with MiXCR from the 5' RACE reads. The sample has over 950,000 distinct CDR3 sequences, about 53% seen once. About this clonotype itself: One junction end does not reproduce the germline sequence, and a read error may be involved.

Collection of 8.5 to 10 milliliters of peripheral blood was performed for each donor. CDR3 length equals 15 residues. CDR1 and CDR2 (germline): DFQATT, SNEGSKA (reference sequence). The gene calls are TRBV20-1 and TRBJ2-3; D is undetermined. The clonotype originates from an older woman in good health. What was sequenced was blood. The CDR3 DNA sequence: TGCAGTGCTAAAACTGTCTCGGAAAACACAGATTCGCAGTATTTT. Its protein is CSAKTVSENTDSQYF.